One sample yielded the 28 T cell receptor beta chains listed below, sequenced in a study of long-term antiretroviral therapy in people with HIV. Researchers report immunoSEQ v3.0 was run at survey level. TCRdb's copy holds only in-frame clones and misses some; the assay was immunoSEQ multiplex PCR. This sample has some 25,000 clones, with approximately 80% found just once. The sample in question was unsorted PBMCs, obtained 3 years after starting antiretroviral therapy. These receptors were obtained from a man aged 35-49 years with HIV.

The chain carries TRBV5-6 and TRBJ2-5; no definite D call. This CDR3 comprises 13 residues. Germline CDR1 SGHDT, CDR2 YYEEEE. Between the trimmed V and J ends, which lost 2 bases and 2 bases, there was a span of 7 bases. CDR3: CASSLTVQETQYF. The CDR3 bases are TGTGCCAGCAGCTTAACAGTACAAGAGACCCAGTACTTC.

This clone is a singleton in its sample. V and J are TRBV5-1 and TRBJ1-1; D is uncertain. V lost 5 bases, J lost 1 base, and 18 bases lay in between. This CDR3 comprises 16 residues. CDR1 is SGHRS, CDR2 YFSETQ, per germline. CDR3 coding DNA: TGCGCCAGCAGGATTGGCAGCTCCCGAGGGAACACTGAAGCTTTCTTT. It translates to CASRIGSSRGNTEAFF.

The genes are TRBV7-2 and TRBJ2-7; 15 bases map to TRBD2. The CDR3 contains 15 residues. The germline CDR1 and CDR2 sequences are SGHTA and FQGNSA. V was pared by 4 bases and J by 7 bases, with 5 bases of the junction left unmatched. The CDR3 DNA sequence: TGTGCCAGCAGCTCCGGACTAGCGGGGGGGCAAGAGCAGTACTTC. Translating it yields CASSSGLAGGQEQYF.

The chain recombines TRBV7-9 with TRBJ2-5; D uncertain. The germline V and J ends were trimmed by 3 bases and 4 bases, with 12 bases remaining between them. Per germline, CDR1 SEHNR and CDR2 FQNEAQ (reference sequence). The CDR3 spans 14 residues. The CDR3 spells CASSFLGQRETQYF. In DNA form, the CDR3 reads TGTGCCAGCAGCTTTCTAGGGCAGAGAGAGACCCAGTACTTC.

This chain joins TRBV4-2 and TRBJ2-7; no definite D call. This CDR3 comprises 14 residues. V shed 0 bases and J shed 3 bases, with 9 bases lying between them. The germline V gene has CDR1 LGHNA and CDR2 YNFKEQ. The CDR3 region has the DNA TGTGCCAGCAGCCAAGATAGGCAAGTCTACGAGCAGTACTTC. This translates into CASSQDRQVYEQYF.

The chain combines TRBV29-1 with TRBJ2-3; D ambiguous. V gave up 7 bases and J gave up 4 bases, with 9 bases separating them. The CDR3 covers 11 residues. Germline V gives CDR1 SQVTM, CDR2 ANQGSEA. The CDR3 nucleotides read TGCAGCGCTCAGAGCGCAGATACGCAGTATTTT. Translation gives CSAQSADTQYF.

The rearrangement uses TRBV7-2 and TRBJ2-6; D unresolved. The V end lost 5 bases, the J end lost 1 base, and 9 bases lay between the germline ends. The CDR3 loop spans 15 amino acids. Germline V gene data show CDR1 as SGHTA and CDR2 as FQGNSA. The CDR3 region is CASSPRTSGANVLTF. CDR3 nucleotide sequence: TGTGCCAGCAGCCCCCGAACTTCTGGGGCCAACGTCCTGACTTTC.

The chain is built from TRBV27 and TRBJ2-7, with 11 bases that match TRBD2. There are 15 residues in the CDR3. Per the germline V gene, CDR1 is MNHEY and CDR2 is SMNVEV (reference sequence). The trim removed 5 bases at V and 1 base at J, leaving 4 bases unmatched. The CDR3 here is CASSITSGSSYEQYF. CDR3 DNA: TGTGCCAGCAGTATTACTAGCGGGAGTTCCTACGAGCAGTACTTC.

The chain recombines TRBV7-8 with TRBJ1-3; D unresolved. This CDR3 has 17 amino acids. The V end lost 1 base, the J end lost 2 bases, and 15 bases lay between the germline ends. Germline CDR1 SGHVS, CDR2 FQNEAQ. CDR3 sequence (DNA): TGTGCCAGCAGCTTAGGGGCGAACATAGATCCTGGAAACACCATATATTTT. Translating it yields CASSLGANIDPGNTIYF. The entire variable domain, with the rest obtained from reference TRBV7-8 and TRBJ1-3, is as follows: GAGVSQSPRYKVAKRGQDVALRCDPISGHVSLFWYQQALGQGPEFLTYFQNEAQLDKSGLPSDRFFAERPEGSVSTLKIQRTQQEDSAVYLCASSLGANIDPGNTIYFGEGSWLTVV.

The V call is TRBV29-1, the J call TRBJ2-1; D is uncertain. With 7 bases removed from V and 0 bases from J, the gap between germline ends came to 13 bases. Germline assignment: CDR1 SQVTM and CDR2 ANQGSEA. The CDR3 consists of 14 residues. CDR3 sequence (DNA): TGCAGCGCCCAAGATTACAGCTCCTACAATGAGCAGTTCTTC. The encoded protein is CSAQDYSSYNEQFF.

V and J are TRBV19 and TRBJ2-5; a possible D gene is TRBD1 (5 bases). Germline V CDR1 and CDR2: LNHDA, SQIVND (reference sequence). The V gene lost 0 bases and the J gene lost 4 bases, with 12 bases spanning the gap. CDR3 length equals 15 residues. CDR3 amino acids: CASSIDADSTETQYF. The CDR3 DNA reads TGTGCCAGTAGTATAGATGCTGACAGCACAGAGACCCAGTACTTC. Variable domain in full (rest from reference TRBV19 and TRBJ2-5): DGGITQSPKYLFRKEGQNVTLSCEQNLNHDAMYWYRQDPGQGLRLIYYSQIVNDFQKGDIAEGYSVSREKKESFPLTVTSAQKNPTAFYLCASSIDADSTETQYFGPGTRLLVL.

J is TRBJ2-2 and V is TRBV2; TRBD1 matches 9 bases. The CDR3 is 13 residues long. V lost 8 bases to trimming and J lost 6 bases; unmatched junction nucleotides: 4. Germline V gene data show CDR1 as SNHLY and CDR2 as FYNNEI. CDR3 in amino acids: CASEGQGAGELFF. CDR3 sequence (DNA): TGTGCCAGCGAGGGACAGGGAGCCGGGGAGCTGTTTTTT.

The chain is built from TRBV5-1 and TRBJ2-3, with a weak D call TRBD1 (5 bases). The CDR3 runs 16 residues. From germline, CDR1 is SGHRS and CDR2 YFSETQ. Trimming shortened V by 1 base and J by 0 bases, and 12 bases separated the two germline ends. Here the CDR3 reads CASSLWGRASTDTQYF. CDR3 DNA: TGCGCCAGCAGCTTGTGGGGCCGAGCTAGCACAGATACGCAGTATTTT.

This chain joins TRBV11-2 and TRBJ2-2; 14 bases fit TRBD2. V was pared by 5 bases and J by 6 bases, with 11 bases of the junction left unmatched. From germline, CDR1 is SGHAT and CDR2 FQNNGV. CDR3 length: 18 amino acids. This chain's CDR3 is CASSHVTSGGAYAGELFF. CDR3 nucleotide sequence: TGTGCCAGCAGCCACGTGACTAGCGGGGGGGCCTACGCCGGGGAGCTGTTTTTT.

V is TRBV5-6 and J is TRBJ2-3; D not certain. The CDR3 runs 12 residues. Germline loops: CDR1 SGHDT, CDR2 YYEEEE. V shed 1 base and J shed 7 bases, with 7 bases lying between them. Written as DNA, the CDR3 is TGTGCCAGCAGCTTGATTGGGAATACGCAGTATTTT. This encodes CASSLIGNTQYF.

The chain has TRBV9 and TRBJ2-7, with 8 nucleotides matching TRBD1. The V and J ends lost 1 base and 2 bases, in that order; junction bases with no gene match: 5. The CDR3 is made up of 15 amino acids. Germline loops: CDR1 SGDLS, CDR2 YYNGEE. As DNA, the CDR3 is TGTGCCAGCAGCGTATCCGTACAGGGGGCCTACGAGCAGTACTTC. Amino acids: CASSVSVQGAYEQYF.

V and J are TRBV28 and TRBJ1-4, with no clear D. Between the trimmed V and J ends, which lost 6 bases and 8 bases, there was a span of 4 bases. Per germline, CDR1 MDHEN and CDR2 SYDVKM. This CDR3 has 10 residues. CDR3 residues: CASRQEKLFF. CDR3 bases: TGTGCCAGCAGACAAGAAAAACTGTTTTTT.

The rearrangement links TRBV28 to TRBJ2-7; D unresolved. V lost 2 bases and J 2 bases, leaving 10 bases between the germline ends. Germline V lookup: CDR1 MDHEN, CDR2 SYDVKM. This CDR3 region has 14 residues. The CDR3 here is CASSLIGAAYEQYF. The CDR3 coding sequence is TGTGCCAGCAGTTTAATAGGCGCAGCCTACGAGCAGTACTTC.

This chain's CDR3 is CASSLKAPGLGNTGELFF. The CDR3 DNA is TGTGCCAGCAGCTTAAAGGCCCCGGGACTCGGCAACACCGGGGAGCTGTTTTTT. The genes are TRBV7-2 and TRBJ2-2; D is possibly TRBD2 (6 bases). The length of the CDR3 is 18 residues. Trimming removed 2 bases at V and 2 bases at J, with 18 bases between. CDR1 is SGHTA, CDR2 FQGNSA, per germline. The full variable domain, completed using reference TRBV7-2 and TRBJ2-2, is GAGVSQSPSNKVTEKGKDVELRCDPISGHTALYWYRQSLGQGLEFLIYFQGNSAPDKSGLPSDRFSAERTGGSVSTLTIQRTQQEDSAVYLCASSLKAPGLGNTGELFFGEGSRLTVL.

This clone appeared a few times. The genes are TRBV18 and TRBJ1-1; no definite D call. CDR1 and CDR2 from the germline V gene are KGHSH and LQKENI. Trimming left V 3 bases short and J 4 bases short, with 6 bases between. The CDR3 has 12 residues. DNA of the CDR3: TGTGCCAGCTCACCCGAGCGCACTGAAGCTTTCTTT. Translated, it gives CASSPERTEAFF.

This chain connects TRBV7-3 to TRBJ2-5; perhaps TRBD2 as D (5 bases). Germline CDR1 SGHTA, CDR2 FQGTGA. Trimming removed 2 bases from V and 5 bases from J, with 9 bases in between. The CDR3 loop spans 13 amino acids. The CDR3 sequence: CASSLGLGETQYF. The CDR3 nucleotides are TGTGCCAGCAGCTTAGGACTGGGGGAGACCCAGTACTTC.

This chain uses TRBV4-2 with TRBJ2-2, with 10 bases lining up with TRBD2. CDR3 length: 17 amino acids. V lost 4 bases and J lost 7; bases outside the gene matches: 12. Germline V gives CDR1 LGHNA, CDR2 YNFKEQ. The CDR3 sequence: CASSPGGLAGVGGELFF. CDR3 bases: TGTGCCAGCAGCCCGGGGGGGCTAGCGGGAGTAGGCGGGGAGCTGTTTTTT.

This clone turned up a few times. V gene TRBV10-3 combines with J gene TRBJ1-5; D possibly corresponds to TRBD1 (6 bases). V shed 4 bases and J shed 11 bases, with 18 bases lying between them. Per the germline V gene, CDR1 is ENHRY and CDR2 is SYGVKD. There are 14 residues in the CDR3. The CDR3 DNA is TGTGCCATCAGTGGGGCAGGGGAACAATCAGCCCAGCATTTT. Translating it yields CAISGAGEQSAQHF.

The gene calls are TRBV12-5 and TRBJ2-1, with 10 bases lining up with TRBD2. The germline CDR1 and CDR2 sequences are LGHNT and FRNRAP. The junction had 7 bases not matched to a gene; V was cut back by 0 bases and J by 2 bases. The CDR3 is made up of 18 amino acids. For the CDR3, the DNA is TGTGCTAGTGGTTTGGTATTCGGGACTAGCGCAACCTACAATGAGCAGTTCTTC. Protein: CASGLVFGTSATYNEQFF.

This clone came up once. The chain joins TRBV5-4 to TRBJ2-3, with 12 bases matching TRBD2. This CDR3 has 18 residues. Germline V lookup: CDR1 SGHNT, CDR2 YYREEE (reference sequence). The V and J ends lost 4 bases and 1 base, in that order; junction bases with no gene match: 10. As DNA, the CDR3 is TGTGCCAGCAGCCTGGACCCTAGCGGGGGGGTTGGCACAGATACGCAGTATTTT. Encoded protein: CASSLDPSGGVGTDTQYF.

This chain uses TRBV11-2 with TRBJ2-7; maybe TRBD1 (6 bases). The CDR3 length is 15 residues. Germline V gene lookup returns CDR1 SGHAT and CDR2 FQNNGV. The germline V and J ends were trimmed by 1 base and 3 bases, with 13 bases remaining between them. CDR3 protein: CASSLGSVRGYEQYF. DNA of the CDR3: TGTGCCAGCAGCTTAGGATCGGTCAGGGGCTACGAGCAGTACTTC.

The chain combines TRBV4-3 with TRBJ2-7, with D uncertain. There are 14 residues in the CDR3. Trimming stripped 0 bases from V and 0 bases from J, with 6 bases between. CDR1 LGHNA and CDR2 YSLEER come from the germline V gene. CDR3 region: CASSQEYNSYEQYF. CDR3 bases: TGCGCCAGCAGCCAAGAGTACAACTCCTACGAGCAGTACTTC.

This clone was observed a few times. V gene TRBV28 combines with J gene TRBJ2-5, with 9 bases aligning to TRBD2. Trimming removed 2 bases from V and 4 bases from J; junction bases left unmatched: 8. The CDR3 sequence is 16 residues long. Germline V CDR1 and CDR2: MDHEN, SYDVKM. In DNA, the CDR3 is TGTGCCAGCAGTTTACGTCCCCTAGCGGGAACAGAGACCCAGTACTTC. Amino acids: CASSLRPLAGTETQYF. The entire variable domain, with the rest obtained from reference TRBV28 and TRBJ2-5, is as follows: DVKVTQSSRYLVKRTGEKVFLECVQDMDHENMFWYRQDPGLGLRLIYFSYDVKMKEKGDIPEGYSVSREKKERFSLILESASTNQTSMYLCASSLRPLAGTETQYFGPGTRLLVL.